What follows are 32 T cell receptor beta chains derived from one specimen sequenced in a study of CD8 T cells in Susac syndrome. Random hexamers served to reverse transcribe about 0.5 to 1 ug RNA. One entry per CDR3 protein results from TCRdb running MiXCR on the immunoSEQ multiplex PCR reads. This sample carries 25,000 to 30,000 distinct CDR3 sequences, 94% of them seen once, and the ten largest clones take around 0.27%. Sequencing was carried out using CD8+ T cells from PBMCs. Every receptor here comes from a human donor in good health.

The CDR3 nucleotides read TGCAGCGTTGCGACAGTGGCTCCAAAAAACATTCAGTACTTC. Translation: CSVATVAPKNIQYF. The V gene is TRBV29-1, the J gene TRBJ2-4, with D perhaps TRBD1 (5 bases). The CDR3 has 14 residues. Germline V gives CDR1 SQVTM, CDR2 ANQGSEA. Trimming stripped 4 bases from V and 4 bases from J, with 14 bases between.

The V call is TRBV12-3 or TRBV12-4, the J call TRBJ1-1; the D is unclear. CDR3 size: 14 residues. Trimming removed 6 bases from V and 5 bases from J, with 16 bases in between. The CDR3 region has the DNA TGTGCCAGCAGCCCGCACCCGGGTGGGACTGAAGCTTTCTTT. This encodes CASSPHPGGTEAFF.

This sequence joins TRBV15 and TRBJ2-7; 7 nucleotides match TRBD1. This CDR3 contains 13 residues. With V trimmed by 5 bases and J by 3 bases, 4 bases remained unmatched. Germline V CDR1 and CDR2: LNHNV, YYDKDF (reference sequence). The CDR3 reads CATSDGTDYEQYF. The DNA for the CDR3 is TGTGCCACCAGCGACGGGACAGACTACGAGCAGTACTTC.

The rearrangement joins TRBV4-1 to TRBJ2-7; D unresolved. V shed 2 bases and J shed 6 bases, with 8 bases lying between them. The CDR3 loop spans 12 amino acids. Germline V CDR1 and CDR2: MGHRA, YSYEKL. The CDR3 here is CASSQISGEQYF. The CDR3 region has the DNA TGCGCCAGCAGCCAAATCTCGGGCGAGCAGTACTTC.

V and J are TRBV19 and TRBJ2-5, with TRBD1 identical over 10 bases. Germline V gene lookup returns CDR1 LNHDA and CDR2 SQIVND (reference sequence). The trim removed 6 bases at V and 5 bases at J, leaving 9 bases unmatched. The CDR3 loop spans 15 amino acids. For the CDR3, the DNA is TGTGCCAGTAGCTCCGGGACAGGGGACCGCGAGACCCAGTACTTC. Translating it yields CASSSGTGDRETQYF. Based on the CDR3 plus reference TRBV19 and TRBJ2-5, the full variable domain is DGGITQSPKYLFRKEGQNVTLSCEQNLNHDAMYWYRQDPGQGLRLIYYSQIVNDFQKGDIAEGYSVSREKKESFPLTVTSAQKNPTAFYLCASSSGTGDRETQYFGPGTRLLVL.

Turning to this clonotype: Germline and junction disagree at one end, which may indicate a read error. V is TRBV7-7 and J is TRBJ2-3; 8 positions match TRBD2. The CDR3 covers 16 residues. Germline V CDR1 and CDR2: SSHAT, FNYEAQ (reference sequence). CDR3 sequence reads: CASSLSSGGLTDTQYF. CDR3 nucleotide sequence: TGTGCTAGCAGCCTTTCGAGCGGGGGACTCACAGATACGCAGTATTTT.

The rearrangement joins TRBV6-5 to TRBJ2-1; D is uncertain. V gave up 5 bases and J gave up 2 bases, with 10 bases separating them. From germline, CDR1 is MNHEY and CDR2 SVGAGI. This CDR3 spans 14 amino acids. The CDR3 DNA reads TGTGCCAGCAGTCGCCGAGAGGCCTACAATGAGCAGTTCTTC. Its translation is CASSRREAYNEQFF.

The rearrangement joins TRBV7-9 to TRBJ1-1; unclear D gene. Germline-derived CDR1 and CDR2 are SEHNR and FQNEAQ (reference sequence). CDR3 length: 14 residues. Deletions cut 0 bases from V and 7 bases from J, with 12 bases between. CDR3: CASSLALPSGEAFF. For the CDR3, the DNA is TGTGCCAGCAGCTTAGCGCTCCCGTCGGGTGAAGCTTTCTTT.

This CDR3 is CASSGRRRDTEAFF. The CDR3 DNA reads TGTGCCAGCAGTGGACGGCGAAGGGACACTGAAGCTTTCTTT. The rearrangement links TRBV12-3 or TRBV12-4 to TRBJ1-1; D uncertain. The CDR3 length is 14 residues. Trimming cost V 5 bases and J 3 bases, with 13 bases left between them.

J is TRBJ2-7 and V is TRBV5-1; D unclear. Looked up from germline, CDR1 is SGHRS and CDR2 is YFSETQ. The V and J ends lost 4 bases and 0 bases respectively, with 8 bases between them. The CDR3 extends over 13 amino acids. The CDR3 sequence is CASSPGISYEQYV. CDR3 DNA sequence: TGCGCCAGCAGCCCTGGAATCTCCTACGAGCAGTACGTC.

The chain joins TRBV6-2 or TRBV6-3 to TRBJ2-2; D not resolved. The germline CDR1 and CDR2 sequences are MNHEY and SVGEGT. The length of the CDR3 is 14 residues. Trimming shortened V by 0 bases and J by 4 bases, and 6 bases separated the two germline ends. The CDR3 DNA reads TGTGCCAGCAGTTACTCGGGCTCCACCGGGGAGCTGTTTTTT. Its protein product is CASSYSGSTGELFF.

This clonotype was seen a few times. One junction end does not reproduce the germline sequence, and a read error may be involved. V and J are TRBV20-1 and TRBJ1-3; perhaps TRBD1 as D (5 bases). The CDR3 runs to 14 residues. Germline V gene data show CDR1 as DFQATT and CDR2 as SNEGSKA (reference sequence). CDR3: CSASHRSSGNTIYF. For the CDR3, the DNA is TGCAGTGCTAGTCACAGGAGCTCTGGGAACACCATATATTTT.

The gene calls are TRBV7-8 and TRBJ2-6, with D uncertain. With 2 bases removed from V and 0 bases from J, the gap between germline ends came to 8 bases. The CDR3 loop spans 16 amino acids. CDR1 is SGHVS and CDR2 is FQNEAQ in the germline V gene. The CDR3 DNA reads TGTGCCAGCAGCTTAAATTGGGTCTCTGGGGCCAACGTCCTGACTTTC. This translates into CASSLNWVSGANVLTF.

The chain joins TRBV6-6 to TRBJ1-5; no clear D. The CDR3 covers 10 residues. The germline V and J ends were trimmed by 7 bases and 9 bases, with 7 bases remaining between them. CDR1 is MNHNY and CDR2 is SVGAGI in the germline V gene (reference sequence). The CDR3 is CASNRSPQHF. CDR3 bases: TGTGCCAGCAATCGTTCGCCCCAGCATTTT.

This clonotype appeared a single time. The chain recombines TRBV19 with TRBJ1-1; D possibly corresponds to TRBD1 (5 bases). CDR1 and CDR2 from the germline V gene are LNHDA and SQIVND (reference sequence). V was trimmed by 6 bases and J by 1 base, leaving 9 bases between them. The CDR3 has 13 residues. CDR3 sequence reads: CASSYQGNTEAFF. In DNA, the CDR3 is TGTGCCAGTAGCTATCAGGGGAACACTGAAGCTTTCTTT.

The CDR3: CSAYSNPGQGSNTEAFF. In DNA, the CDR3 is TGCAGTGCTTATTCTAATCCGGGACAGGGGTCAAACACTGAAGCTTTCTTT. The chain couples TRBV20-1 to TRBJ1-1; 10 bases are a match to TRBD1. The CDR3 contains 17 residues. Germline V gene data show CDR1 as DFQATT and CDR2 as SNEGSKA (reference sequence). V lost 5 bases to trimming and J lost 2 bases; unmatched junction nucleotides: 14.

The rearrangement uses TRBV12-5 and TRBJ2-3; perhaps TRBD1 as D (6 bases). The V end was cut by 0 bases, the J end by 5 bases, with 12 bases between. The length of the CDR3 is 15 residues. Germline V gives CDR1 LGHNT, CDR2 FRNRAP. The CDR3 reads CASGLVRGSGDTQYF. The CDR3 bases are TGTGCTAGTGGTTTGGTCAGGGGCAGTGGAGATACGCAGTATTTT.

This clonotype has only one observation. The chain recombines TRBV19 with TRBJ2-3; D uncertain. This CDR3 contains 14 residues. Germline V gene sequence: CDR1 LNHDA, CDR2 SQIVND (reference sequence). V was cut by 7 bases and J by 0 bases, with 11 bases left in between. The CDR3 spells CASTPKTSTDTQYF. The CDR3 nucleotides read TGTGCCAGTACCCCGAAGACGAGCACAGATACGCAGTATTTT. Complete variable domain (other parts from reference TRBV19 and TRBJ2-3): DGGITQSPKYLFRKEGQNVTLSCEQNLNHDAMYWYRQDPGQGLRLIYYSQIVNDFQKGDIAEGYSVSREKKESFPLTVTSAQKNPTAFYLCASTPKTSTDTQYFGPGTRLTVL.

The chain carries TRBV7-2 and TRBJ2-7; tentative D call: TRBD2 (7 bases). This CDR3 comprises 16 residues. Trimming left V 4 bases short and J 6 bases short, with 22 bases between. Germline CDR1 reads SGHTA; CDR2 reads FQGNSA. Here the CDR3 DNA reads TGTGCCAGCAGCTCATCCGGGGGGCCCCTCTTTGTCGAGCAGTACTTC. It yields the protein CASSSSGGPLFVEQYF.

The V call is TRBV29-1, the J call TRBJ2-7; 7 bases line up with TRBD1. Germline V CDR1 and CDR2: SQVTM, ANQGSEA. The junction had 8 bases not matched to a gene; V was cut back by 5 bases and J by 4 bases. This CDR3 is built from 13 residues. CDR3 in DNA: TGCAGCGTTCCCGGGACAGTAGGATACGAGCAGTACTTC. Protein sequence: CSVPGTVGYEQYF.

V is TRBV11-2 and J is TRBJ2-5, with 9 bases identical to TRBD2. Germline CDR1 is SGHAT and CDR2 is FQNNGV. The ends lost 3 bases at V and 4 bases at J; junction bases unmatched: 12. The CDR3 runs to 17 residues. The CDR3 nucleotides are TGTGCCAGCAGCTTGGGTGCGGCGGGGGGGTCTTTAGAGACCCAGTACTTC. Its protein product is CASSLGAAGGSLETQYF.

The rearrangement uses TRBV3-1 and TRBJ2-1; D uncertain. V lost 0 bases and J 10 bases, leaving 4 bases between the germline ends. Germline V lookup: CDR1 LGHDT, CDR2 YNNKEL (reference sequence). The CDR3 is 11 residues long. This chain's CDR3 is CASSQEGEQFF. Written as DNA, the CDR3 is TGTGCCAGCAGCCAAGAAGGCGAGCAGTTCTTC.

The chain uses TRBV11-1 and TRBJ2-3, with TRBD2 identical over 11 bases. The V gene end was trimmed by 6 bases and the J gene end by 5 bases; junction bases not matched to a gene: 25. The CDR3 runs to 21 residues. Looked up from germline, CDR1 is SGHAT and CDR2 is FQDESV (reference sequence). The CDR3 is CASRYKTTIAGGPWPGDTQYF. As DNA, the CDR3 is TGTGCCAGCAGGTATAAGACGACGATAGCGGGGGGGCCCTGGCCAGGAGATACGCAGTATTTT.

This clonotype was recorded only once. This chain uses TRBV27 with TRBJ1-2; unclear D gene. This CDR3 region has 19 residues. V shed 5 bases and J shed 3 bases, with 28 bases lying between them. Per the germline V gene, CDR1 is MNHEY and CDR2 is SMNVEV (reference sequence). CDR3 residues: CASSLIFSGPRAGDYGYTF. CDR3 in DNA: TGTGCCAGCAGTCTGATATTTTCCGGGCCCCGCGCCGGGGACTATGGCTACACCTTC.

The chain combines TRBV5-1 with TRBJ2-2; D remains ambiguous. The CDR3 is made up of 14 amino acids. CDR1 and CDR2 (germline): SGHRS, YFSETQ. V lost 5 bases, J lost 0 bases, and 8 bases lay in between. CDR3 nucleotides: TGCGCCAGCAGAAAGCAAACGAACACCGGGGAGCTGTTTTTT. This encodes CASRKQTNTGELFF.

In DNA form, the CDR3 reads TGTGCCAGCAGTGAAACAGCGGGGGGCCAAGAGACCCAGTACTTC. Translation: CASSETAGGQETQYF. The gene calls are TRBV6-1 and TRBJ2-5; the match to TRBD2 covers 9 bases. J lost 1 base, V lost 2 bases, and 2 bases had no gene match. The CDR3 spans 15 residues. Germline CDR1 MNHNS, CDR2 SASEGT.

This CDR3 reads CSAAPTSGVSDTQYF. The DNA for the CDR3 is TGCAGCGCTGCGCCCACTAGCGGGGTCTCAGATACGCAGTATTTT. The gene calls are TRBV29-1 and TRBJ2-3; 10 positions agree with TRBD2. CDR1 and CDR2 from the germline V gene are SQVTM and ANQGSEA. Unmatched junction bases numbered 11, after V lost 7 bases and J lost 4 bases. The CDR3 sequence is 15 residues long.

The V and J genes are TRBV10-3 and TRBJ1-5, with no clear D. The germline V gene has CDR1 ENHRY and CDR2 SYGVKD. V was pared by 1 base and J by 3 bases, with 10 bases between. The CDR3 totals 15 residues. CDR3 sequence (DNA): TGTGCCATCAGTGAGTTGGGCAATCCCAATCAGCCCCAGCATTTT. It is translated as CAISELGNPNQPQHF.

The chain employs TRBV7-9 and TRBJ2-2; 7 bases match TRBD2. The CDR3 contains 16 residues. With V trimmed by 7 bases and J by 5 bases, 13 bases remained unmatched. Germline V CDR1 and CDR2: SEHNR, FQNEAQ (reference sequence). The CDR3 sequence is CASNRAGTRNTGELFF. DNA for the CDR3: TGTGCCAGCAACAGAGCGGGAACCCGCAATACCGGGGAGCTGTTTTTT.

V usage is TRBV7-9 and J usage is TRBJ1-2; D gene unclear. V was clipped by 4 bases and J by 4 bases, with 7 bases between them. This CDR3 contains 12 residues. Germline lookup yields CDR1 SEHNR and CDR2 FQNEAQ (reference sequence). CDR3 nucleotide sequence: TGTGCCAGCAGCTACACAGTCTATGGCTACACCTTC. It codes for CASSYTVYGYTF.

The chain recombines TRBV20-1 with TRBJ2-7, with 13 bases that match TRBD2. The CDR3 has 14 residues. Germline V gene data show CDR1 as DFQATT and CDR2 as SNEGSKA (reference sequence). Trimming took 5 bases from V and 4 from J; bases not matched to a gene: 5. The CDR3 sequence is CSASGTSGVYEQYF. The CDR3, as DNA: TGCAGTGCTTCTGGGACTAGCGGGGTATACGAGCAGTACTTC.

This chain joins TRBV3-1 and TRBJ2-3; 16 bases are shared with TRBD2. V gave up 4 bases and J gave up 4 bases; unmatched junction bases: 8. CDR3 length: 18 amino acids. Germline loops: CDR1 LGHDT, CDR2 YNNKEL (reference sequence). The CDR3 here is CASSPPGLAGGLPDTQYF. CDR3 bases: TGTGCCAGCAGCCCTCCGGGACTAGCGGGGGGGCTCCCAGATACGCAGTATTTT.